This is a list of T cell receptor beta chains from one sample in a study of T and B cells in COVID-19 patients. TCRdb independently ran MiXCR on the multiplex PCR reads; one entry per CDR3 protein. This repertoire shows 9,000 to 13,000 distinct CDR3 sequences, 30% found once; its top ten account for approximately 15%. The sample was blood. Every receptor here comes from a human donor with active COVID-19. Both conserved end residues are part of each CDR3. A D gene is named only where the DNA matches it firmly. The size of a clone is reported for some rows only, either as once, few or many, or as a class for expanded clones.

DNA,CDR3,size,V,D,J
TGTGCCAGCAGCCCATGGCTAGCGGGGGGGATATACAATGAGCAGTTCTTC,CASSPWLAGGIYNEQFF,.,TRBV5-4,TRBD2,TRBJ2-1
TGTGCCAGTATTCTGACAGTCTCCTCCTACGAGCAGTACTTC,CASILTVSSYEQYF,medium-sized,TRBV19,.,TRBJ2-7
TGCAGTGCTAGGGAAACCTACGAGCAGTACTTC,CSARETYEQYF,.,TRBV20-1,.,TRBJ2-7
TGTGCCACCAGTGAAAACAGGAATGCCGGGGAGCTGTTTTTT,CATSENRNAGELFF,few,TRBV24-1,.,TRBJ2-2
TGTGCCAGCAGCTTAGGCCAGGGGTTGGCCACCGGGGAGCTGTTTTTT,CASSLGQGLATGELFF,few,TRBV7-9,.,TRBJ2-2
TGTGCCAGCAGCCCACAGGGGGCTTTACTCTATGGCTACACCTTC,CASSPQGALLYGYTF,few,TRBV5-6,TRBD1,TRBJ1-2
TGTGCCAGCAGTCCGGGGGACAGAAGAAACACCATATATTTT,CASSPGDRRNTIYF,few,TRBV6-5,TRBD1,TRBJ1-3
TGTGCCAGCAGCTTAGCCTGGGACAAGCAAACCTACGAGCAGTACTTC,CASSLAWDKQTYEQYF,few,TRBV7-9,.,TRBJ2-7
TGTGCCAGCAGTTACGCAGGATCAGGGGGGACTGAAGCTTTCTTT,CASSYAGSGGTEAFF,.,TRBV6-6,TRBD1,TRBJ1-1
TGTGCCAGCAGTTACTCGTCGACGGGGCGGGATGAGCAGTTCTTC,CASSYSSTGRDEQFF,.,TRBV6-5,.,TRBJ2-1
TGTGCCACCAGACGACGGCAAAACACCGGGGAGCTGTTTTTT,CATRRRQNTGELFF,.,TRBV6-5,.,TRBJ2-2
TGCAGTGCTAGAGGAAACGAGCAGTACTTC,CSARGNEQYF,.,TRBV20-1,.,TRBJ2-7
TGTGCCAGCAGTTCCCGAAGGGGTAGCTACGAGCAGTACTTC,CASSSRRGSYEQYF,.,TRBV6-5,.,TRBJ2-7
TGTGCCAGCTCACCACAGGGAGCGGGGCCAATCAATGAGCAGTTCTTC,CASSPQGAGPINEQFF,medium-sized,TRBV18,TRBD2,TRBJ2-1
TGTGCCAGCAGCCTTAGCGGGAGGGGAACAGATACGCAGTATTTT,CASSLSGRGTDTQYF,.,TRBV27,TRBD2,TRBJ2-3
TGTGCCAGCAGTTACTCATGGAGGGTCTCTGGAAACACCATATATTTT,CASSYSWRVSGNTIYF,.,TRBV6-6,.,TRBJ1-3